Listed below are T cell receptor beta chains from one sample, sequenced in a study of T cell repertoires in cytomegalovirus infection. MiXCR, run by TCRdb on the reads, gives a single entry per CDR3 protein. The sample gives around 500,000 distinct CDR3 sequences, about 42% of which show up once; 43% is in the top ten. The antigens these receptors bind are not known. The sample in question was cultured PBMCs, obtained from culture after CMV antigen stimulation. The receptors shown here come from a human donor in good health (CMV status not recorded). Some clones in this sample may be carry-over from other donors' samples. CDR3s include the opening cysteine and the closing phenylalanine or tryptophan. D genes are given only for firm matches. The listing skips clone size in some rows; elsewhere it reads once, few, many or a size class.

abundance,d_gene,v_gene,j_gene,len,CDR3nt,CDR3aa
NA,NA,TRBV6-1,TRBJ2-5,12,TGTGCTGGCGGACGCCTCCAAGAGACCCAGTACTTC,CAGGRLQETQYF
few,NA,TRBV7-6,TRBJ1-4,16,TGTGCCAGCAGCGCCCCAGGGTTTGCAACTAATGAAAAACTGTTTTTT,CASSAPGFATNEKLFF
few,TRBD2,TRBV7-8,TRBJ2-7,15,TGTGCCAGCAGCGGAATTTCACTAGCGGGAGGCGAGCAGTACTTC,CASSGISLAGGEQYF
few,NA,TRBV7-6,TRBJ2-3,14,TGTGCCAGCAGCCCCCGGGACCGAGCAGATACGCAGTATTTT,CASSPRDRADTQYF
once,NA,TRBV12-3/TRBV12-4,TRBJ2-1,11,TGTGCCAGCAGTCTAAGGGCTGAGCAGTTCTTC,CASSLRAEQFF
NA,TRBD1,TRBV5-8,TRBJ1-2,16,TGTGCCAGCAGCCTCGGACAGGGAAGTAGAAACTATGGCTACACCTTC,CASSLGQGSRNYGYTF
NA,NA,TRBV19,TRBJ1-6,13,TGTGCCAGTAGTATAGTGACGGATTCACCCCTCCACTTT,CASSIVTDSPLHF
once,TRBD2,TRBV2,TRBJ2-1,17,TGTGCCAGCAAACCAATAGCGGGGTGGTTCTCCTACAATGAGCAGTTCTTC,CASKPIAGWFSYNEQFF
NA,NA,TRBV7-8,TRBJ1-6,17,TGTGCCAGCAGCTTAGGGAGGCAGACCTCCTATAATTCACCCCTCCACTTT,CASSLGRQTSYNSPLHF
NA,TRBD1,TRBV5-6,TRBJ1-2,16,TGTGCCAGCAGCTGGCCCTGGGACAGGTTGGGCTATGGCTACACCTTC,CASSWPWDRLGYGYTF
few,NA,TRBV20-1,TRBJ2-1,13,TGCAGTGCTAGGGGATCACTATACAATGAGCAGTTCTTC,CSARGSLYNEQFF
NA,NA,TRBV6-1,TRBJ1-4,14,TGTGCCAGCAGTTCTGGGGGCGAGGGTGAAAAACTGTTTTTT,CASSSGGEGEKLFF
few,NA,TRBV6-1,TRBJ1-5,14,TGTGCCAGCAGTCATGGGCGGAATAATCAGCCCCAGCATTTT,CASSHGRNNQPQHF
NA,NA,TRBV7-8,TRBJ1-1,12,TGTGCCAGCAGCTTAGGGCAGTCTGAAGCTTTCTTT,CASSLGQSEAFF
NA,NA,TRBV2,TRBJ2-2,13,TGTGCCAGCAGTGAGGGCTACACCGGGGAGCTGTTTTTT,CASSEGYTGELFF
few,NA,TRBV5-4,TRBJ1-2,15,TGTGCCAGCAGCACCGGAAGGGGGTATAACTATGGCTACACCTTC,CASSTGRGYNYGYTF
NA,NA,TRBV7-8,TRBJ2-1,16,TGTGCCAGCAGCTTACGCCCGGGTGTGGGATACAATGAGCAGTTCTTC,CASSLRPGVGYNEQFF
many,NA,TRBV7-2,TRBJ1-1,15,TGTGCCAGCAGCTTACGGGGGACGACTAACACTGAAGCTTTCTTT,CASSLRGTTNTEAFF
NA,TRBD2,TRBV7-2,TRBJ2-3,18,TGTGCCAGCAGCTTAGCTTTCGTGCCGGCAGCGGGGGCGGATACGCAGTATTTT,CASSLAFVPAAGADTQYF
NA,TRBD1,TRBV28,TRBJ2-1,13,TGTGCCAGCAGTCACCGGGACAGCCCCGAGCAGTTCTTC,CASSHRDSPEQFF
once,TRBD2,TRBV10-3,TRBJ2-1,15,TGTGCCATCAGTGGGACTAGCGGGAGATACAATGAGCAGTTCTTC,CAISGTSGRYNEQFF
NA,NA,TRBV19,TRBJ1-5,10,TGTGCTGAGCACGGACCGCCCCAGCATTTT,CAEHGPPQHF
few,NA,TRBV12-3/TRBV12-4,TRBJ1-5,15,TGTGCCAGCAGCCCCGGAGGTGGGAACAATCAGCCCCAGCATTTT,CASSPGGGNNQPQHF
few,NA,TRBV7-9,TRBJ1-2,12,TGTGCCAGCAGCTTTAACCCCTATGGCTACACCTTC,CASSFNPYGYTF
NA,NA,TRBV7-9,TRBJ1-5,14,TGTGCCAGCAGCTTAGGGTCAGGGTCGGAGACCCAGCATTTT,CASSLGSGSETQHF
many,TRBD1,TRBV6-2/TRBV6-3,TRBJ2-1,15,TGTGCCAGCAGTTACACACAGGGGGGAGGTAATGAGCAGTTCTTC,CASSYTQGGGNEQFF
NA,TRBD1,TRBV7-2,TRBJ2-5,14,TGTGCCAGCAGCGAGACAGGGAACCAAGAGACCCAGTACTTC,CASSETGNQETQYF
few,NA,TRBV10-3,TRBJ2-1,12,TGTGCCGTCGGGTTCGTGGGAGGTGAGCAGTTCTTC,CAVGFVGGEQFF
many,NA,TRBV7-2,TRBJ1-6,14,TGTGCCAGCAGCTTAACAGTTACAGGATCACCCCTCCACTTT,CASSLTVTGSPLHF
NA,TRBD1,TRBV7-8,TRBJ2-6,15,TGTGCCAGCAGCCGGGACAGCTTTGGGGCCAACGTCCTGACTTTC,CASSRDSFGANVLTF
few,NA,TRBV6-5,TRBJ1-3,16,TGTGCCAGCAGTTACTCTGTTAGGAGCTCTGGAAACACCATATATTTT,CASSYSVRSSGNTIYF
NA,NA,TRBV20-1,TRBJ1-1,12,TGCAGTGCTAACATTCCGGACACTGAAGCTTTCTTT,CSANIPDTEAFF
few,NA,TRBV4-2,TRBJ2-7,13,TGTGCCAGCAGCCATTCGGACCGGTACGAGCAGTACTTC,CASSHSDRYEQYF
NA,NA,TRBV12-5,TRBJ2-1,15,TGTGCTAGTGCCTGGGGCGGGACAGTTTACAATGAGCAGTTCTTC,CASAWGGTVYNEQFF
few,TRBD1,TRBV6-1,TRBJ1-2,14,TGTGCCAGCAGAAAACAGGGGGTCGACTATGGCTACACCTTC,CASRKQGVDYGYTF
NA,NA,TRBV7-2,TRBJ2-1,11,TGTGCCAGCAGCTTACTGCATGAGCAGTTCTTC,CASSLLHEQFF
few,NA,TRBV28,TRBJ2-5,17,TGTGCCAGCAGTTTACTCTACCACGGGGACCTACATGAGACCCAGTACTTC,CASSLLYHGDLHETQYF
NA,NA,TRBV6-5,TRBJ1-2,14,TGTGCCAGCAGGCAACAGGTAGCTGACTATGGCTACACCTTC,CASRQQVADYGYTF
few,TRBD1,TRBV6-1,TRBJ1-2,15,TGTGCCAGCGGAGGGCAGGGGGCACCGTCCTATGGCTACACCTTC,CASGGQGAPSYGYTF
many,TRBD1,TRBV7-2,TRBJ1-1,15,TGTGCCAGCAGCAAGGACAGGGTTTTGAACACTGAAGCTTTCTTT,CASSKDRVLNTEAFF
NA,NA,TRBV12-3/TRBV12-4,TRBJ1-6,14,TGTGCCAGCAGTTTACGGGGGCAGGATTCACCCCTCCACTTT,CASSLRGQDSPLHF
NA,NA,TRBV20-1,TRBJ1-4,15,TGCAGTGCTAGAGATCGGGAACAGCATAATGAAAAACTGTTTTTT,CSARDREQHNEKLFF
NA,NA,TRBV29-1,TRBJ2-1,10,TGCAGCGGACGTGGTAGTGAGCAGTTCTTC,CSGRGSEQFF
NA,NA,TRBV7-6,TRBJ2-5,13,TGTGCCAGCAGCCCAACGATCGGACGGGGCCAGTACTTC,CASSPTIGRGQYF
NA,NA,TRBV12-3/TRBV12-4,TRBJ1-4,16,TGTGCCAGCAGTTTTGGCGGGATCCGGCGTAATGAAAAACTGTTTTTT,CASSFGGIRRNEKLFF
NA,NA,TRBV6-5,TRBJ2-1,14,TGTGCCAGCAGTTACGGGCGGTCGGTAGGTGAGCAGTTCTTC,CASSYGRSVGEQFF
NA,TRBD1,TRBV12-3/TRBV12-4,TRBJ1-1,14,TGTGCCAGCAGTCTACAGGGGGTGGGCACTGAAGCTTTCTTT,CASSLQGVGTEAFF
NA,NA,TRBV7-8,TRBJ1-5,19,TGTGCCAGCAGCTTATCCCCTTGGGGAGGGCCGGTTGGCAATCAGCCCCAGCATTTT,CASSLSPWGGPVGNQPQHF